This passage covers 30 T cell receptor beta chains from one sample sequenced in a study of regulatory T cells in long-lasting Graves disease. The TCR beta library used iRepertoire HTBI primers with Arm-PCR amplification of CDR3. TCRdb called the multiplex PCR reads again in MiXCR, with one record for every CDR3 protein. The table records over 300,000 distinct CDR3 sequences, around a fifth of them present only once. Sample time point: persistent/refractory GD, antithyroid drugs over 5 years with positive TRAb. RNA extracted from PBMCs served as the sequencing template. This specimen was peripheral blood mononuclear cells (PBMCs), taken when the disease was refractory, from a patient treated with antithyroid drugs. Receptor source: a female donor with Graves disease.

The J gene is TRBJ1-3, the V gene TRBV6-1; TRBD1 aligns across 10 bases. Germline values: CDR1 MNHNS, CDR2 SASEGT. There are 17 residues in the CDR3. The ends lost 8 bases at V and 4 bases at J; junction bases unmatched: 14. The CDR3 DNA follows: TGTGCCAGCCTTCCTCTCCCGGGACAGGGGTACGGAAACACCATATATTTT. Encoded protein: CASLPLPGQGYGNTIYF.

This clonotype was detected a few times. CDR3 DNA: TGCAGTGCTAGTAACCCATCGCACACCCACTACGAGCAGTACTTC. As protein: CSASNPSHTHYEQYF. This rearrangement joins TRBV20-1 to TRBJ2-7; D gene uncertain. This CDR3 has 15 residues. Germline V gene lookup returns CDR1 DFQATT and CDR2 SNEGSKA (reference sequence). The V and J ends lost 3 bases and 3 bases respectively, with 18 bases between them.

This clonotype was counted a few times. The chain joins TRBV7-9 to TRBJ2-5; TRBD2 matches 8 bases. Trimming removed 2 bases from V and 5 bases from J; junction bases left unmatched: 10. CDR3 length: 16 amino acids. CDR1 is SEHNR, CDR2 FQNEAQ, per germline (reference sequence). The CDR3 loop reads CASSLLKGLVGETQYF. The DNA of the CDR3 is TGTGCCAGCAGCTTATTGAAGGGACTAGTGGGGGAGACCCAGTACTTC.

At least ten counts were recorded for this clonotype. The chain carries TRBV10-3 and TRBJ1-5; D is possibly TRBD1 (6 bases). Germline V gene data show CDR1 as ENHRY and CDR2 as SYGVKD. Trimming shortened V by 4 bases and J by 4 bases, and 11 bases separated the two germline ends. The CDR3 has 14 amino acids. The CDR3 coding sequence is TGTGCCATCAGTGGAGGGGGACGGAATCAGCCCCAGCATTTT. Residues: CAISGGGRNQPQHF.

This clonotype was observed at least ten times. This chain uses TRBV18 with TRBJ2-7; unclear D gene. Germline V gene lookup returns CDR1 KGHSH and CDR2 LQKENI. V lost 3 bases and J lost 2, with 8 bases in between. This CDR3 spans 13 amino acids. The CDR3 here is CASSPSQTYEQYF. The CDR3 DNA follows: TGTGCCAGCTCACCGAGTCAGACCTACGAGCAGTACTTC.

This clonotype appeared many times. The chain is built from TRBV10-3 and TRBJ1-5; 9 positions agree with TRBD1. The J segment lost 6 bases and the V segment lost 3 bases, leaving 6 bases of the junction unmatched. The CDR3 contains 15 residues. Looked up from germline, CDR1 is ENHRY and CDR2 is SYGVKD. CDR3 in amino acids: CAISDGDRVRQPQHF. The CDR3 DNA reads as TGTGCCATCAGTGACGGGGACAGGGTGCGTCAGCCCCAGCATTTT.

This clonotype was counted between two and nine times. CDR3 region: CASRPGRTLKDTGELFF. Written as DNA, the CDR3 is TGTGCCAGTAGGCCGGGACGGACTTTAAAGGACACCGGGGAGCTGTTTTTT. The V and J genes are TRBV19 and TRBJ2-2; D possibly uses TRBD1 or TRBD2 (5 bases each). The germline V and J ends were trimmed by 6 bases and 3 bases, with 20 bases remaining between them. Germline CDR1 reads LNHDA; CDR2 reads SQIVND (reference sequence). The CDR3 sequence is 17 residues long. The full variable domain, completed using reference TRBV19 and TRBJ2-2, is DGGITQSPKYLFRKEGQNVTLSCEQNLNHDAMYWYRQDPGQGLRLIYYSQIVNDFQKGDIAEGYSVSREKKESFPLTVTSAQKNPTAFYLCASRPGRTLKDTGELFFGEGSRLTVL.

This clonotype was seen a few times. J is TRBJ1-5 and V is TRBV6-1; a possible D gene is TRBD1 (5 bases). V lost 8 bases and J 6 bases, leaving 20 bases between the germline ends. Germline values: CDR1 MNHNS, CDR2 SASEGT. CDR3 length: 15 amino acids. The CDR3 sequence: CASSRAQGSSQPQHF. The CDR3 DNA reads TGTGCCAGCTCCCGTGCTCAGGGTTCAAGTCAGCCCCAGCATTTT.

The chain employs TRBV7-9 and TRBJ1-5, with TRBD1 as a possible D gene (6 bases). Germline V lookup: CDR1 SEHNR, CDR2 FQNEAQ (reference sequence). CDR3 length: 14 amino acids. V gave up 3 bases and J gave up 7 bases, with 13 bases separating them. CDR3 amino acids: CASSFKGDMQPQHF. The CDR3 nucleotides read TGTGCCAGCAGCTTCAAGGGGGATATGCAGCCCCAGCATTTT. Combining the CDR3 with reference TRBV7-9 and TRBJ1-5 gives the whole variable domain DTGVSQNPRHKITKRGQNVTFRCDPISEHNRLYWYRQTLGQGPEFLTYFQNEAQLEKSRLLSDRFSAERPKGSFSTLEIQRTEQGDSAMYLCASSFKGDMQPQHFGDGTRLSIL.

In the case of this clonotype: A read error may account for a junction end that differs from germline. The V gene is TRBV27, the J gene TRBJ1-2, with D maybe TRBD1 (5 bases). Germline-derived CDR1 and CDR2 are MNHEY and SMNVEV (reference sequence). The CDR3 runs 13 residues. CDR3 sequence: CASSLDSLYDYTF. The DNA of the CDR3 is TGTGCCAGCAGTCTCGACAGCCTCTATGACTACACCTTC.

This clonotype was counted between two and nine times. The chain is built from TRBV7-9 and TRBJ2-7; 8 nucleotides align to TRBD2. Trimming removed 5 bases from V and 3 bases from J; junction bases left unmatched: 6. The CDR3 consists of 14 residues. Per the germline V gene, CDR1 is SEHNR and CDR2 is FQNEAQ (reference sequence). Here the CDR3 DNA reads TGTGCCAGCAGCCGGGAGGGGGGGCACTACGAGCAGTACTTC. Protein product: CASSREGGHYEQYF.

This clonotype was counted only a few times. V and J are TRBV18 and TRBJ2-4; 8 bases align to TRBD2. CDR3 size: 18 residues. Losses at the gene ends were 6 bases for V and 1 base for J; bases not matched to a gene: 14. Looked up from germline, CDR1 is KGHSH and CDR2 is LQKENI. For the CDR3, the DNA is TGTGCCAGCTCTACCCTAGCGGGCCCAGGGACGGCCAAAAACATTCAGTACTTC. Its protein is CASSTLAGPGTAKNIQYF.

The chain joins TRBV25-1 to TRBJ2-5; D tentatively reads TRBD1 or TRBD2 (6 bases each). Germline CDR1 is MGHDK and CDR2 is SYGVNS. Trimming cost V 3 bases and J 14 bases, with 13 bases left between them. The length of the CDR3 is 11 residues. This CDR3 reads CASSDGGHLYF. The CDR3 DNA reads TGTGCCAGCAGTGACGGGGGACATCTCTACTTC.

This clonotype was found a few times. This sequence may be a read error, since a much larger clone differs from it by one base. This chain connects TRBV30 to TRBJ2-7; D is undetermined. CDR1 GTSNPN and CDR2 SVGIG come from the germline V gene (reference sequence). The CDR3 runs to 14 residues. As DNA, the CDR3 is TGTGTCTGGAGTGTTAGTCTAGGTCCCTACGAGCAGTACTTC. Amino acids: CVWSVSLGPYEQYF.

This clonotype came up many times. The chain combines TRBV6-2 or TRBV6-3 with TRBJ1-5; maybe TRBD1 (5 bases). Germline V gives CDR1 MNHEY, CDR2 SVGEGT. The V and J ends lost 2 bases and 6 bases respectively, with 14 bases between them. The CDR3 spans 15 residues. The CDR3 DNA is TGTGCCAGCAGTTACGGGCAGGGAGGTGGTCAGCCCCAGCATTTT. Translation: CASSYGQGGGQPQHF.

This clonotype was picked up many times. The V and J genes are TRBV29-1 and TRBJ1-1; D gene unclear. The V end lost 7 bases, the J end lost 1 base, and 10 bases lay between the germline ends. This CDR3 comprises 12 residues. Germline V gives CDR1 SQVTM, CDR2 ANQGSEA. Written as DNA, the CDR3 is TGCAGCGGACGGACTGAGAACACTGAAGCTTTCTTT. As protein: CSGRTENTEAFF.

About this clonotype itself: This may be a read error, as it is one base from a much larger clone. The V gene is TRBV18, the J gene TRBJ2-7; 10 bases agree with TRBD2. Germline lookup yields CDR1 KGHSH and CDR2 LQKENI. The CDR3 sequence is 15 residues long. Trimming at V came to 3 bases and at J to 6 bases, leaving 8 bases not matched to a gene. CDR3 region: CASSPRLAGVCEQYF. CDR3 nucleotide sequence: TGTGCCAGCTCACCTCGGCTAGCGGGAGTCTGCGAGCAGTACTTC. The full variable domain, rest sourced from reference TRBV18 and TRBJ2-7, is NAGVMQNPRHLVRRRGQEARLRCSPMKGHSHVYWYRQLPEEGLKFMVYLQKENIIDESGMPKERFSAEFPKEGPSILRIQQVVRGDSAAYFCASSPRLAGVCEQYFGPGTRLTVT.

This clonotype was counted only a few times. This chain uses TRBV13 with TRBJ1-3; 7 nucleotides align to TRBD1. Germline CDR1 is PRHDT and CDR2 is FYEKMQ (reference sequence). The CDR3 loop spans 17 amino acids. V was clipped by 0 bases and J by 0 bases; unmatched bases: 5. In DNA, the CDR3 is TGTGCCAGCAGCTTAGGGGGACAGAGGGCCTCTGGAAACACCATATATTTT. Protein: CASSLGGQRASGNTIYF.

Note on this clonotype: One end of the junction is discordant with germline, which a read error may explain. The rearrangement joins TRBV4-1 to TRBJ1-6; no reliable D call. Germline V gene lookup returns CDR1 MGHRA and CDR2 YSYEKL. The CDR3 contains 16 residues. The CDR3 coding sequence is TGTGCCAGCAGCCAAGGTCCGAGGACTCATAATTCACCCCTCCACTTT. Its protein is CASSQGPRTHNSPLHF.

This clonotype was picked up many times. The rearrangement uses TRBV11-2 and TRBJ1-2, with D tentatively TRBD1 (5 bases). Trimming left V 1 base short and J 3 bases short, with 9 bases between. CDR3 length: 14 residues. Germline CDR1 reads SGHAT; CDR2 reads FQNNGV. The CDR3 region is CASSLAGKDYGYTF. CDR3 nucleotide sequence: TGTGCCAGCAGCTTAGCAGGGAAGGACTATGGCTACACCTTC. Complete variable domain (other parts from reference TRBV11-2 and TRBJ1-2): EAGVAQSPRYKIIEKRQSVAFWCNPISGHATLYWYQQILGQGPKLLIQFQNNGVVDDSQLPKDRFSAERLKGVDSTLKIQPAKLEDSAVYLCASSLAGKDYGYTFGSGTRLTVV.

This clonotype has at least ten counts. This rearrangement joins TRBV6-1 to TRBJ1-5, with TRBD1 matching 11 bases. J was trimmed by 5 bases and V by 6 bases; bases with no gene match: 12. The CDR3 extends over 17 amino acids. Germline assignment: CDR1 MNHNS and CDR2 SASEGT. CDR3 DNA: TGTGCCAGCAGCTCCGGACAGGGGGCGCGGTACGATCAGCCCCAGCATTTT. It translates to CASSSGQGARYDQPQHF.

The chain employs TRBV29-1 and TRBJ2-5; 7 bases map to TRBD1. With 6 bases clipped from V and 5 bases from J, the junction kept 6 bases outside the gene matches. There are 12 residues in the CDR3. Germline CDR1 reads SQVTM; CDR2 reads ANQGSEA. The CDR3 sequence: CSVSTGIETQYF. In DNA, the CDR3 is TGCAGCGTCTCGACAGGGATCGAGACCCAGTACTTC. The variable domain in full, completed from reference TRBV29-1 and TRBJ2-5, reads SAVISQKPSRDICQRGTSLTIQCQVDSQVTMMFWYRQQPGQSLTLIATANQGSEATYESGFVIDKFPISRPNLTFSTLTVSNMSPEDSSIYLCSVSTGIETQYFGPGTRLLVL.

Only a few counts were recorded for this clonotype. This chain uses TRBV25-1 with TRBJ2-7, with D perhaps TRBD1 (5 bases). The CDR3 is made up of 13 amino acids. Germline V CDR1 and CDR2: MGHDK, SYGVNS. The V gene lost 5 bases and the J gene lost 6 bases, with 14 bases spanning the gap. The CDR3: CASSIRVGAEQYF. The DNA for the CDR3 is TGTGCCAGCAGTATCAGGGTTGGGGCCGAGCAGTACTTC.

This clonotype showed up many times. The rearrangement joins TRBV4-2 to TRBJ1-4, with 7 nucleotides matching TRBD1. From germline, CDR1 is LGHNA and CDR2 YNFKEQ. The CDR3 loop spans 14 amino acids. Unmatched junction bases numbered 6, after V lost 4 bases and J lost 7 bases. The CDR3: CASSPGGQTEKLFF. The CDR3 region has the DNA TGTGCCAGCAGCCCCGGGGGACAGACTGAAAAACTGTTTTTT.

V is TRBV6-5 and J is TRBJ2-3; the match to TRBD2 covers 10 bases. Trimming at V came to 0 bases and at J to 1 base, leaving 4 bases not matched to a gene. CDR1 is MNHEY, CDR2 SVGAGI, per germline. The CDR3 spans 17 residues. CDR3 residues: CASSYSTSGVGTDTQYF. In nucleotides, the CDR3 is TGTGCCAGCAGTTACTCAACTAGCGGGGTCGGCACAGATACGCAGTATTTT.

In its sample, this clonotype was seen many times. The chain recombines TRBV12-3 or TRBV12-4 with TRBJ2-7, with 9 bases fitting TRBD1. V shed 8 bases, J shed 3 bases, and the junction held 11 bases outside the gene matches. CDR3 length: 15 amino acids. The CDR3, as DNA: TGTGCCAGCGGTCTCCAGGGACAGGGATACTACGAGCAGTACTTC. This gives the protein CASGLQGQGYYEQYF.

This clonotype was seen at least ten times. The chain couples TRBV6-1 to TRBJ1-1, with unresolved D. Trimming removed 4 bases from V and 0 bases from J, with 6 bases in between. In germline, CDR1 is MNHNS, CDR2 SASEGT. The CDR3 is 13 amino acids. The CDR3 coding sequence is TGTGCCAGCAGTGGGTTGTTGAACACTGAAGCTTTCTTT. Its translation: CASSGLLNTEAFF.

There are a few counts of this clonotype. The chain couples TRBV20-1 to TRBJ2-7; perhaps TRBD2 as D (6 bases). This CDR3 is 15 amino acids long. Trimming left V 4 bases short and J 2 bases short, with 18 bases between. The germline gives CDR1 DFQATT, CDR2 SNEGSKA (reference sequence). This CDR3 is CSATRLDREPYEQYF. The CDR3 nucleotides are TGCAGTGCTACAAGACTAGACCGCGAACCCTACGAGCAGTACTTC.

The V and J genes are TRBV30 and TRBJ2-7; TRBD2 agrees at 10 bases. V trimming: 4 bases; J trimming: 1 base; junction bases outside the gene matches: 13. Germline-derived CDR1 and CDR2 are GTSNPN and SVGIG (reference sequence). The CDR3 contains 17 residues. The CDR3 region has the DNA TGTGCCTGGAAAAGCACTAGCGGGATCCCAGGGTCCTACGAGCAGTACTTC. Translation: CAWKSTSGIPGSYEQYF.

This clonotype was seen many times. This chain uses TRBV12-3 or TRBV12-4 with TRBJ1-2, with D uncertain. CDR3 size: 14 residues. The V end lost 5 bases, the J end lost 7 bases, and 17 bases lay between the germline ends. The CDR3 region has the DNA TGTGCCAGCAGTCAGTGGGAGCGAGACGCTGGCTACACCTTC. It is translated as CASSQWERDAGYTF.